These 14 T cell receptor beta chains originate from one sample sequenced in a study of cytomegalovirus exposure and HLA in healthy donors. Use of 60 Vbeta and 13 Jbeta primers characterized the PCR. Repertoires were generated with immunoSEQ multiplex PCR, while TCRdb's copy carries only in-frame clones and drops some. Of around 150,000 clones listed, approximately 80% are singletons. The sequencing sample was made of PBMCs. Receptors were obtained from a man aged 35 to 55 in good health and CMV-seropositive.

The CDR3 bases are TGTGCCAGCAGCGCCGGTCCGGTGGACAATGAGCAGTTCTTC. This sequence encodes CASSAGPVDNEQFF. The J gene is TRBJ2-1, the V gene TRBV11-2; D not resolved. Per germline, CDR1 SGHAT and CDR2 FQNNGV. The V end was cut by 5 bases, the J end by 5 bases, with 13 bases between. The CDR3 loop spans 14 amino acids.

This chain links TRBV5-6 with TRBJ2-7; tentatively, D is TRBD2 (6 bases). The CDR3 covers 16 residues. V shed 0 bases and J shed 2 bases, with 15 bases lying between them. Germline CDR1 is SGHDT and CDR2 is YYEEEE. In DNA, the CDR3 is TGTGCCAGCAGCTTGGTTTCGGCGGGAATCGCCTACGAGCAGTACTTC. Protein: CASSLVSAGIAYEQYF.

The chain carries TRBV6-1 and TRBJ2-7; perhaps TRBD2 as D (5 bases). The V and J ends lost 6 bases and 0 bases respectively, with 12 bases between them. The length of the CDR3 is 14 residues. CDR1 and CDR2 (germline): MNHNS, SASEGT. Here the CDR3 reads CASSPRTDSYEQYF. The DNA for the CDR3 is TGTGCCAGCAGCCCGCGGACTGACTCCTACGAGCAGTACTTC.

J is TRBJ1-2 and V is TRBV11-2; the match to TRBD1 covers 7 bases. Germline V lookup: CDR1 SGHAT, CDR2 FQNNGV. Losses at the gene ends were 0 bases for V and 0 bases for J; bases not matched to a gene: 7. This CDR3 region has 17 residues. CDR3 protein: CASSLEGQPKPNYGYTF. Here the CDR3 DNA reads TGTGCCAGCAGCTTAGAGGGACAGCCAAAACCTAACTATGGCTACACCTTC.

The gene calls are TRBV7-8 and TRBJ1-4; maybe TRBD1 (6 bases). Germline-derived CDR1 and CDR2 are SGHVS and FQNEAQ. This CDR3 is 15 amino acids long. Trimming shortened V by 3 bases and J by 7 bases, and 15 bases separated the two germline ends. The CDR3 is CASSFYRDGSEKLFF. The CDR3 DNA is TGTGCCAGCAGCTTCTACAGGGATGGAAGTGAAAAACTGTTTTTT.

The gene calls are TRBV19 and TRBJ2-4, with TRBD2 matching over 15 bases. Germline CDR1 is LNHDA and CDR2 is SQIVND (reference sequence). CDR3 size: 18 residues. The trim removed 5 bases at V and 1 base at J, leaving 6 bases unmatched. In DNA, the CDR3 is TGTGCCAGTAGTCCGGGGACTAGCGGGAGGTCGGCCAAAAACATTCAGTACTTC. Its translation: CASSPGTSGRSAKNIQYF.

The V gene is TRBV6-6, the J gene TRBJ1-2, with D tentatively TRBD1 (6 bases). This CDR3 contains 15 residues. Looked up from germline, CDR1 is MNHNY and CDR2 is SVGAGI (reference sequence). Trimming removed 10 bases from V and 4 bases from J, with 22 bases in between. The CDR3 DNA follows: TGTGCCACCTCGCGAAACTCTGGGGGCGGCTATGGCTACACCTTC. It codes for CATSRNSGGGYGYTF.

CDR3: CASSVTPGGLHTGELFF. As DNA, the CDR3 is TGTGCCAGCAGCGTAACTCCGGGGGGACTACACACCGGGGAGCTGTTTTTT. The chain links TRBV9 to TRBJ2-2, with TRBD2 matching over 7 bases. Trimming took 1 base from V and 3 from J; bases not matched to a gene: 9. There are 17 residues in the CDR3. Germline lookup yields CDR1 SGDLS and CDR2 YYNGEE.

The sample holds one count of this clone. The chain recombines TRBV12-5 with TRBJ1-1; D unclear. Trimming took off 3 bases at V and 4 bases at J, with 12 bases between the two ends. The CDR3 length is 14 residues. Germline V CDR1 and CDR2: LGHNT, FRNRAP. The CDR3 region is CASGFGTRVTEAFF. The CDR3 DNA reads as TGTGCTAGTGGTTTCGGAACTAGAGTCACTGAAGCTTTCTTT.

V is TRBV27 and J is TRBJ1-6; no clear D. Germline CDR1 and CDR2: MNHEY and SMNVEV (reference sequence). Trimming took off 2 bases at V and 6 bases at J, with 14 bases between the two ends. CDR3 length equals 16 residues. CDR3 nucleotides: TGTGCCAGCAGTTTAGGCTTTCCATCGTTTAATTCACCCCTCCACTTT. Residues: CASSLGFPSFNSPLHF.

V and J are TRBV7-9 and TRBJ1-3; 8 nucleotides align to TRBD1. This CDR3 region has 15 residues. The germline CDR1 and CDR2 sequences are SEHNR and FQNEAQ (reference sequence). J gave up 1 base and V 5 bases, and 4 bases lay outside the gene matches. The CDR3: CASSTGQVSGNTIYF. CDR3 sequence (DNA): TGTGCCAGCAGCACGGGACAGGTTTCTGGAAACACCATATATTTT.

This clone was picked up one time. The chain employs TRBV30 and TRBJ2-7, with D possibly TRBD1 on 5 matching bases. Germline values: CDR1 GTSNPN, CDR2 SVGIG (reference sequence). V lost 4 bases to trimming and J lost 0 bases, with 7 bases between them. The CDR3 length is 12 residues. CDR3 residues: CAWIRDSYEQYF. Here the CDR3 DNA reads TGTGCCTGGATCAGGGACTCCTACGAGCAGTACTTC.

The chain couples TRBV29-1 to TRBJ2-5; tentatively, D is TRBD1 (5 bases). The tail of the sequence fits TRBJ2-7 better, so the J call may be wrong. The CDR3 contains 13 residues. Germline V gives CDR1 SQVTM, CDR2 ANQGSEA. CDR3: CSVQTETSYEQYF. The CDR3 DNA is TGCAGCGTACAGACAGAGACTTCCTACGAGCAGTACTTC.

The J gene is TRBJ1-2, the V gene TRBV28, with no clear D. Trimming removed 2 bases at V and 2 bases at J, with 12 bases between. CDR1 is MDHEN, CDR2 SYDVKM, per germline. The CDR3 runs 15 residues. The CDR3 sequence is CASSLRRDINYGYTF. The CDR3 bases are TGTGCCAGCAGTTTAAGGCGGGATATCAACTATGGCTACACCTTC.